The entry that follows covers one T cell receptor beta chain sequence. Its target is not known. The sample originates from a study of T cell responses to AZD1222 COVID-19 vaccine. In the study overall: Second doses were pooled across both intervals (about 4 or about 12 weeks).

This CDR3 is 19 amino acids long. Germline V gives CDR1 MNHEY, CDR2 SMNVEV (reference sequence). Trimming at V came to 1 base and at J to 3 bases, leaving 16 bases not matched to a gene. Clones were sequenced by immunoSEQ multiplex PCR, and TCRdb holds only the in-frame ones, with some missing. The profile shows around 140,000 clones, 85% to 95% of them singletons. The study, taken as a whole, reports: Elevations in Spike-specific TCR breadth and depth followed administration of two AZD1222 doses. Close to half of spike-specific TCRs reportedly recognize unmutated variant regions. Only a handful of individuals given AZD1222 were seropositive at baseline.

The sample was peripheral blood, taken on day 0 of AZD1222 vaccination. The gene calls are TRBV27 and TRBJ2-3, with 7 positions matching TRBD1. The clonotype originates from an adult in good health. The CDR3 region has the DNA TGTGCCAGCAGTTTATTAGGCGTGGGACAGCGAGTTGGGACAGATACGCAGTATTTT. Translation: CASSLLGVGQRVGTDTQYF.